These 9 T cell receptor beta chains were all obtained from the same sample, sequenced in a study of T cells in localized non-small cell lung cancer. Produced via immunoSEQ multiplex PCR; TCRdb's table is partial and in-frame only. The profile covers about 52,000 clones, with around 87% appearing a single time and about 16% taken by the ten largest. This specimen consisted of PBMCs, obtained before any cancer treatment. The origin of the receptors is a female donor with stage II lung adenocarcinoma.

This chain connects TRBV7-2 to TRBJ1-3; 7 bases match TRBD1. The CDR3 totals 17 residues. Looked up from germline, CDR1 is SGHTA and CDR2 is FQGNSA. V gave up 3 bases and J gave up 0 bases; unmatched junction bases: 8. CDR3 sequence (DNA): TGTGCCAGCAGCTTTTCTGGGCCAGGGGGCTCTGGAAACACCATATATTTT. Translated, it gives CASSFSGPGGSGNTIYF.

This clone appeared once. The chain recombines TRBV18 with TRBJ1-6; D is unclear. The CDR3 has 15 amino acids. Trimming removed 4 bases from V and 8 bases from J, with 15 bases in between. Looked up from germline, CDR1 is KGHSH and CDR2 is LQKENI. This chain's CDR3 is CASSLRRVADSPLHF. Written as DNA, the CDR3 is TGTGCCAGCTCACTAAGAAGGGTAGCGGATTCACCCCTCCACTTT. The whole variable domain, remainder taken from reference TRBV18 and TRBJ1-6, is NAGVMQNPRHLVRRRGQEARLRCSPMKGHSHVYWYRQLPEEGLKFMVYLQKENIIDESGMPKERFSAEFPKEGPSILRIQQVVRGDSAAYFCASSLRRVADSPLHFGNGTRLTVT.

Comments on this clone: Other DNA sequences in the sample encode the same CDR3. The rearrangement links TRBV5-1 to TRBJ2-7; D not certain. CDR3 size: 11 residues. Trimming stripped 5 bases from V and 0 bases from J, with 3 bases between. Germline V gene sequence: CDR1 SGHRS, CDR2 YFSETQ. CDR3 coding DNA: TGCGCCAGCAGTAGCTCCTACGAGCAGTACTTC. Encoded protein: CASSSSYEQYF.

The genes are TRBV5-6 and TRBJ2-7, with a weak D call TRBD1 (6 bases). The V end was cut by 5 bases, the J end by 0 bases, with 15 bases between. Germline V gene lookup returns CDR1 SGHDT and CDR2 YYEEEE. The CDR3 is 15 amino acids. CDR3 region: CASSWGQRSSYEQYF. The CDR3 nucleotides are TGTGCCAGCAGTTGGGGGCAGAGAAGCTCCTACGAGCAGTACTTC.

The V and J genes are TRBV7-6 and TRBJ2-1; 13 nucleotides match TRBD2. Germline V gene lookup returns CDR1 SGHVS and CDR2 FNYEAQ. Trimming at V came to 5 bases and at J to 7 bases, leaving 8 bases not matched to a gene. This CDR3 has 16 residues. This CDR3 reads CASSPRLAGGGNEQFF. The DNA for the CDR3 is TGTGCCAGCAGCCCGAGACTAGCGGGGGGAGGGAATGAGCAGTTCTTC.

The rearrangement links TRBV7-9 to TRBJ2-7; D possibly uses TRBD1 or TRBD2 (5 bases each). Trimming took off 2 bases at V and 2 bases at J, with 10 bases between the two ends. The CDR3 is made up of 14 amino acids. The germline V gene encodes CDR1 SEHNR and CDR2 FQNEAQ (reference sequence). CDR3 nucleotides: TGTGCCAGCAGCTTACGCGAGGGGACCTACGAGCAGTACTTC. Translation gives CASSLREGTYEQYF.

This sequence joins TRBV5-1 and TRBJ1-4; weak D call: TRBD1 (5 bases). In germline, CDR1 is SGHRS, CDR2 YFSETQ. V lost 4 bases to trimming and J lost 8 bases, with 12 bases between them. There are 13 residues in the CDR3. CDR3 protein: CASSPGPFEKLFF. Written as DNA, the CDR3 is TGCGCCAGCAGCCCGGGGCCCTTCGAAAAACTGTTTTTT.

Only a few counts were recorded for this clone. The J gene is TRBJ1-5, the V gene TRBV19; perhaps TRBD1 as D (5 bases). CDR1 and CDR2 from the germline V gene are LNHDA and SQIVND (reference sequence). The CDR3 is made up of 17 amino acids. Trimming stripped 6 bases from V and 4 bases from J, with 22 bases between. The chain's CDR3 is CASSPWVGKGPNQPQHF. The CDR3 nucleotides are TGTGCCAGTAGCCCTTGGGTGGGAAAGGGGCCTAATCAGCCCCAGCATTTT. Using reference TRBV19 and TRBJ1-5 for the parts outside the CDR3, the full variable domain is DGGITQSPKYLFRKEGQNVTLSCEQNLNHDAMYWYRQDPGQGLRLIYYSQIVNDFQKGDIAEGYSVSREKKESFPLTVTSAQKNPTAFYLCASSPWVGKGPNQPQHFGDGTRLSIL.

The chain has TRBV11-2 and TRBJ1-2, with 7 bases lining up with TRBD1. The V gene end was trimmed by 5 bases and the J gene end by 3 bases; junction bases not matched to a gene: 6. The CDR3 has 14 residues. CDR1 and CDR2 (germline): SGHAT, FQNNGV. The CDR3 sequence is CASSPGDRDYGYTF. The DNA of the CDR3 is TGTGCCAGCAGCCCCGGGGACAGAGACTATGGCTACACCTTC.